This T cell receptor (beta chain) appears in the sequencing data of a study of blood T cell repertoires in COVID-19. Assay: immunoSEQ multiplex PCR; the TCRdb copy retains only in-frame clones and omits some. The data contain approximately 130,000 clones, roughly 79% of them singletons. V was cut by 3 bases and J by 5 bases, with 16 bases left in between. Per the germline V gene, CDR1 is LNHDA and CDR2 is SQIVND (reference sequence). This CDR3 has 15 residues. The source is a woman aged 60-75 years with active or convalescent COVID-19. Sequencing was performed on peripheral blood. V gene TRBV19 combines with J gene TRBJ1-2; D may be TRBD1 (6 bases). CDR3 region: CASSISTGSRYGYTF. The CDR3 DNA reads TGTGCCAGTAGTATTTCAACAGGGAGTCGGTATGGCTACACCTTC.